Shown below are 12 T cell receptor beta chains from a single sample sequenced in a study of T-cell reconstitution after alpha-beta-depleted transplantation in children. Unique molecular identifiers were built into the TCRbeta library. Each CDR3 protein is one row after TCRdb ran MiXCR on the PCR reads. The data contain some 300,000 distinct CDR3 sequences, around 10% of them singletons. The sample in question was PBMCs, obtained before TCRalphabeta/CD19-depleted stem cell transplant. Every receptor here comes from a boy younger than two with acute myeloid leukemia, due to receive a stem cell transplant.

The chain carries TRBV7-9 and TRBJ2-3; tentative D call: TRBD1 (6 bases). V shed 6 bases and J shed 2 bases, with 12 bases lying between them. Per the germline V gene, CDR1 is SEHNR and CDR2 is FQNEAQ (reference sequence). The CDR3 consists of 14 residues. CDR3 DNA: TGTGCCAGCAGTGACAGGCGACCCACAGATACGCAGTATTTT. Its translation is CASSDRRPTDTQYF.

This clonotype was detected a few times. The rearrangement links TRBV7-9 to TRBJ2-2; D not certain. Germline V gene sequence: CDR1 SEHNR, CDR2 FQNEAQ (reference sequence). Trimming pared 4 bases from V and 4 bases from J, leaving 13 bases between. This CDR3 region has 15 residues. CDR3 residues: CASSSPHTLTGELFF. In nucleotides, the CDR3 is TGTGCCAGCAGCTCGCCCCACACCCTCACCGGGGAGCTGTTTTTT.

This clonotype was picked up many times. The CDR3 bases are TGTGCCAGCAGTCTATATAGAGGGGAGAATGAGCAGTTCTTC. This gives the protein CASSLYRGENEQFF. V is TRBV12-3 or TRBV12-4 and J is TRBJ2-1, with D perhaps TRBD1 or TRBD2 (5 bases each). Trimming removed 5 bases from V and 7 bases from J, with 15 bases in between. The CDR3 extends over 14 amino acids.

The rearrangement uses TRBV27 and TRBJ2-3; D is possibly TRBD1 (5 bases). Per germline, CDR1 MNHEY and CDR2 SMNVEV (reference sequence). The CDR3 length is 15 residues. V was clipped by 7 bases and J by 4 bases, with 18 bases between them. CDR3 coding DNA: TGTGCCAGCAACGCGTACAGGTTTGGGGCAGATACGCAGTATTTT. It is translated as CASNAYRFGADTQYF.

This clonotype appeared many times. The chain has TRBV6-5 and TRBJ2-7, with D perhaps matching TRBD1 (6 bases). With 0 bases removed from V and 2 bases from J, the gap between germline ends came to 11 bases. Germline CDR1 MNHEY, CDR2 SVGAGI. This CDR3 spans 15 amino acids. The CDR3 coding sequence is TGTGCCAGCAGTTACTCGAGCACAGGGCCCTACGAGCAGTACTTC. Protein product: CASSYSSTGPYEQYF.

The sample holds many counts of this clonotype. The rearrangement joins TRBV7-9 to TRBJ2-5, with no clear D. The length of the CDR3 is 12 residues. Germline V lookup: CDR1 SEHNR, CDR2 FQNEAQ (reference sequence). Trimming removed 6 bases at V and 5 bases at J, with 10 bases between. The CDR3 coding sequence is TGTGCCAGCAGGACCTCCTGGGAGACCCAGTACTTC. It encodes CASRTSWETQYF.

The chain couples TRBV7-2 to TRBJ2-2; 7 bases line up with TRBD1. This CDR3 region has 16 residues. Per germline, CDR1 SGHTA and CDR2 FQGNSA. V gave up 5 bases and J gave up 0 bases; unmatched junction bases: 6. The CDR3 nucleotides read TGTGCCAGCAGCCGGCACGGGACAGCGAACACCGGGGAGCTGTTTTTT. This gives the protein CASSRHGTANTGELFF.

This clonotype has at least ten counts. This chain uses TRBV10-3 with TRBJ1-1; 7 bases agree with TRBD1. Trimming cost V 5 bases and J 2 bases; bases outside gene matches: 5. The CDR3 runs to 14 residues. Germline V gene sequence: CDR1 ENHRY, CDR2 SYGVKD. This CDR3 is CAISLGGSNTEAFF. The CDR3 coding sequence is TGTGCCATCAGTTTAGGGGGCTCTAACACTGAAGCTTTCTTT.

This clonotype was found many times. This chain uses TRBV29-1 with TRBJ2-3; no reliable D call. Germline assignment: CDR1 SQVTM and CDR2 ANQGSEA. This CDR3 region has 16 residues. V lost 0 bases to trimming and J lost 5 bases, with 18 bases between them. CDR3 sequence: CSVEDAFSPPRDTQYF. The CDR3 DNA follows: TGCAGCGTTGAAGATGCCTTCTCTCCACCCAGAGATACGCAGTATTTT.

This clonotype was seen many times. This chain uses TRBV12-3 or TRBV12-4 with TRBJ2-7; D possibly uses TRBD1 or TRBD2 (5 bases each). The V end was cut by 5 bases, the J end by 1 base, with 15 bases between. The CDR3 consists of 15 residues. Here the CDR3 reads CASSGDANLSYEQYF. The DNA for the CDR3 is TGTGCCAGCAGTGGGGACGCAAACCTTTCCTACGAGCAGTACTTC.

This clonotype was seen at least ten times. The V gene is TRBV15, the J gene TRBJ2-7; D unclear. The CDR3 is 14 amino acids. Germline lookup yields CDR1 LNHNV and CDR2 YYDKDF (reference sequence). Deletions cut 0 bases from V and 1 base from J, with 7 bases between. CDR3: CATSRDMGSYEQYF. CDR3 DNA sequence: TGTGCCACCAGCAGAGATATGGGATCCTACGAGCAGTACTTC. Filled out from reference TRBV15 and TRBJ2-7, the complete variable domain reads DAMVIQNPRYQVTQFGKPVTLSCSQTLNHNVMYWYQQKSSQAPKLLFHYYDKDFNNEADTPDNFQSRRPNTSFCFLDIRSPGLGDTAMYLCATSRDMGSYEQYFGPGTRLTVT.

This clonotype was seen at least ten times. This rearrangement joins TRBV7-3 to TRBJ2-3; D may be TRBD2 (6 bases). CDR1 is SGHTA and CDR2 is FQGTGA in the germline V gene. The CDR3 spans 19 residues. V was trimmed by 0 bases and J by 2 bases, leaving 21 bases between them. The CDR3 protein is CASSLTSGYTRTSTDTQYF. For the CDR3, the DNA is TGTGCCAGCAGCTTAACTAGCGGTTATACACGGACCTCCACAGATACGCAGTATTTT.